This TCR beta chain was sequenced in a study of blood T cell repertoires in COVID-19. As for the study in general: The analysed material was cDNA or gDNA that came from T cells, B-cell-depleted T cells, or PBMCs.

Trimming removed 3 bases from V and 9 bases from J; junction bases left unmatched: 11. Looked up from germline, CDR1 is SGHTA and CDR2 is FQGTGA. The CDR3 totals 16 residues. Repertoires were generated with immunoSEQ multiplex PCR, while TCRdb's copy carries only in-frame clones and drops some. The sample yields around 620,000 clones, more than 80% seen once. Sequenced material: peripheral blood. This chain joins TRBV7-3 and TRBJ2-1; the match to TRBD1 covers 10 bases. The sequence derives from a woman aged 18-29 years with acute or convalescent COVID-19. CDR3 bases: TGTGCCAGCAGCTTGGTTGGGACAGGGGTTTTTGGTGAGCAGTTCTTC. It specifies CASSLVGTGVFGEQFF.